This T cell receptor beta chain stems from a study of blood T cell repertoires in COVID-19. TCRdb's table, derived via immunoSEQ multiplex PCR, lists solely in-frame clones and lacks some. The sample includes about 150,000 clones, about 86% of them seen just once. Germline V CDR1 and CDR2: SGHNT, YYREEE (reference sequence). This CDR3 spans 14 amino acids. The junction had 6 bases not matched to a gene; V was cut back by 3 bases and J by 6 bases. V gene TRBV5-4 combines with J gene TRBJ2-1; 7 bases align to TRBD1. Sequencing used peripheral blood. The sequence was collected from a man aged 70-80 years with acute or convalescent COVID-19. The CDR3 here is CASSWDSAVNEQFF. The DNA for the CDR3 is TGTGCCAGCAGCTGGGACAGCGCGGTCAATGAGCAGTTCTTC. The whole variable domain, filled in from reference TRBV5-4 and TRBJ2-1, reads ETGVTQSPTHLIKTRGQQVTLRCSSQSGHNTVSWYQQALGQGPQFIFQYYREEENGRGNFPPRFSGLQFPNYSSELNVNALELDDSALYLCASSWDSAVNEQFFGPGTRLTVL.